The TCR beta chain under discussion was sequenced for a study of Ad26.COV2.S vaccination and SARS-CoV-2 variants. Looking at the study overall: Participants got Ad26.COV2.S intramuscularly, once or twice 56 days apart.

Germline CDR1 and CDR2: KGHSH and LQKENI. The CDR3 is 16 amino acids. V dropped 3 bases and J dropped 0 bases, with 14 bases sitting between them. Treatment described: approximately 18 received Ad26.COV2.S at low or high dose, single or two shots; about five received placebo; per-sample allocation not given. On day 63 after the first injection, vaccine and placebo recipients gave samples. Boston hosted the donor, who was an adult aged 18-55 years. Only in-frame clones appear in the TCRdb table, and some are missing; sequencing was by immunoSEQ multiplex PCR. The table lists 300,000 to 500,000 clones, more than 85% of them singletons, with 3% to 3.5% in the top ten. To note about this clone: Antigen unknown.

Study outcomes and limitations: Participants in the vaccine arm had higher spike-specific TCR breadth; placebo recipients had lower.

The receptor comes from a person between 18 and 60 years old who received the Ad26.COV2.S COVID-19 vaccine or a placebo. This specimen consisted of peripheral blood, obtained in a trial of Ad26.COV2.S vaccine versus placebo. This chain connects TRBV18 to TRBJ1-2; no clear D gene. CDR3 coding DNA: TGTGCCAGCTCACCCGGCGGAGGCGCAGCTAACTATGGCTACACCTTC. This gives the protein CASSPGGGAANYGYTF.